The clone carrying this TCR beta chain was seen repeatedly, ten times or more. This sample's time point: pre-sensitization, week 0. As for treatment: therapeutic diphenylcyclopropenone sensitization with weekly scalp DPC. A single record per CDR3 protein comes from TCRdb applying MiXCR to the RACE reads. The repertoire has about 89,000 distinct CDR3 sequences, about 10% of them found once; the top ten carry approximately 3.1%. The entry originates in a study of human T cells and chemical hapten exposure. The CDR3 has 15 residues. From germline, CDR1 is SGHTA and CDR2 FQGTGA. Trimming stripped 5 bases from V and 9 bases from J, with 17 bases between.

This sequence originates from a woman aged 60 to 75 with alopecia areata. Some clones in this sample may be carry-over from other donors' samples. This chain uses TRBV7-3 with TRBJ1-6, with D uncertain. The sample consisted of whole blood, taken in connection with sensitization to the hapten diphenylcyclopropenone (DPC). The CDR3 nucleotides read TGTGCCAGCAGCGTCAGAATGGTCCAAAGTTCACCCCTCCACTTT. As protein: CASSVRMVQSSPLHF. Complete variable domain (other parts from reference TRBV7-3 and TRBJ1-6): GAGVSQTPSNKVTEKGKYVELRCDPISGHTALYWYRQSLGQGPEFLIYFQGTGAADDSGLPNDRFFAVRPEGSVSTLKIQRTERGDSAVYLCASSVRMVQSSPLHFGNGTRLTVT.